These 17 T cell receptor beta chains share one sample of origin, sequenced in a study of T cell repertoires in cytomegalovirus infection. Each CDR3 protein gets one entry after TCRdb re-called the reads with MiXCR. The repertoire holds about 130,000 distinct CDR3 sequences, with 25% to 35% as singletons. Their specific antigens are unknown. Sequences were derived from CD8+ T cells from cultured PBMCs, sampled from culture after CMV antigen stimulation. These receptors were obtained from a human donor in good health (CMV status not recorded). Some clones in this sample may be carry-over from other donors' samples.

The chain uses TRBV13 and TRBJ2-7, with 9 bases lining up with TRBD1. CDR3 length: 18 amino acids. Germline-derived CDR1 and CDR2 are PRHDT and FYEKMQ (reference sequence). J gave up 2 bases and V 0 bases, and 11 bases lay outside the gene matches. For the CDR3, the DNA is TGTGCCAGCAGCTTAGGTCCGGGACAGGGTTTGGGTGCCTACGAGCAGTACTTC. It specifies CASSLGPGQGLGAYEQYF. The full variable domain, rest sourced from reference TRBV13 and TRBJ2-7, is AAGVIQSPRHLIKEKRETATLKCYPIPRHDTVYWYQQGPGQDPQFLISFYEKMQSDKGSIPDRFSAQQFSDYHSELNMSSLELGDSALYFCASSLGPGQGLGAYEQYFGPGTRLTVT.

The chain recombines TRBV2 with TRBJ2-1; D is unclear. V lost 6 bases to trimming and J lost 9 bases, with 12 bases between them. The CDR3 is made up of 12 amino acids. Germline V gene lookup returns CDR1 SNHLY and CDR2 FYNNEI. CDR3 sequence reads: CASSPWGGEQFF. The CDR3 DNA reads as TGTGCCAGCAGCCCCTGGGGTGGTGAGCAGTTCTTC.

The V gene is TRBV7-2, the J gene TRBJ1-2; 10 bases are shared with TRBD1. Looked up from germline, CDR1 is SGHTA and CDR2 is FQGNSA. This CDR3 spans 14 amino acids. V shed 5 bases and J 3 bases; nucleotides not matched to a gene: 3. CDR3 sequence: CASSDRGRDYGYTF. The CDR3 coding sequence is TGTGCCAGCAGCGACAGGGGGCGGGACTATGGCTACACCTTC.

This clonotype has just a few counts. V gene TRBV6-6 combines with J gene TRBJ1-1; D possibly corresponds to TRBD1 (6 bases). Germline CDR1 and CDR2: MNHNY and SVGAGI (reference sequence). V dropped 2 bases and J dropped 0 bases, with 10 bases sitting between them. The CDR3 has 15 amino acids. The CDR3 reads CASSYATGLNTEAFF. CDR3 bases: TGTGCCAGCAGTTACGCGACAGGATTGAACACTGAAGCTTTCTTT.

The chain carries TRBV7-9 and TRBJ2-3, with a tentative D call TRBD1 (5 bases). V was clipped by 8 bases and J by 5 bases, with 29 bases between them. The germline V gene encodes CDR1 SEHNR and CDR2 FQNEAQ (reference sequence). This CDR3 region has 18 residues. The CDR3 sequence is CASRPSVQGDATRDTQYF. In DNA form, the CDR3 reads TGTGCCAGCCGCCCTTCGGTGCAGGGCGATGCTACTCGAGATACGCAGTATTTT.

This clonotype was recorded at least ten times. The CDR3 nucleotides read TGTGCCAGCAGCTTAGCTCGCAGGGCCAATGAGCAGTTCTTC. Amino acids: CASSLARRANEQFF. The rearrangement joins TRBV7-8 to TRBJ2-1; TRBD1 might be the D (5 bases). The CDR3 has 14 amino acids. Germline V gives CDR1 SGHVS, CDR2 FQNEAQ. V was trimmed by 0 bases and J by 6 bases, leaving 9 bases between them. Looking up the rest from reference TRBV7-8 and TRBJ2-1 gives the full variable domain: GAGVSQSPRYKVAKRGQDVALRCDPISGHVSLFWYQQALGQGPEFLTYFQNEAQLDKSGLPSDRFFAERPEGSVSTLKIQRTQQEDSAVYLCASSLARRANEQFFGPGTRLTVL.

This clonotype showed up just a few times. At one end the junction does not follow the germline gene, possibly because of a read error. The rearrangement joins TRBV4-1 to TRBJ2-1; 8 nucleotides line up with TRBD2. The CDR3 spans 16 residues. Per the germline V gene, CDR1 is MGHRA and CDR2 is YSYEKL. In DNA form, the CDR3 reads TGTGCCAGCTCCGGACCCACCGGGGGGGCTAACAATGAGCAGTTCTTC. As protein: CASSGPTGGANNEQFF.

This clonotype turned up a few times. This chain links TRBV6-6 with TRBJ2-1; D may be TRBD1 or TRBD2 (5 bases each). The CDR3 is 17 residues long. Deletions cut 2 bases from V and 8 bases from J, with 22 bases between. CDR1 and CDR2 (germline): MNHNY, SVGAGI (reference sequence). The CDR3 sequence: CASSYAFTGTSHDEQFF. In DNA form, the CDR3 reads TGTGCCAGCAGTTACGCCTTCACCGGGACCTCGCACGATGAGCAGTTCTTC.

The J gene is TRBJ1-1, the V gene TRBV19; D is ambiguous. CDR3 length equals 14 residues. V lost 3 bases and J lost 1, with 9 bases in between. CDR1 and CDR2 from the germline V gene are LNHDA and SQIVND (reference sequence). CDR3 sequence: CASSITWPNTEAFF. The CDR3 bases are TGTGCCAGTAGTATCACGTGGCCGAACACTGAAGCTTTCTTT.

The chain links TRBV27 to TRBJ2-2, with D possibly TRBD2 on 6 matching bases. CDR1 and CDR2 (germline): MNHEY, SMNVEV (reference sequence). V shed 7 bases and J shed 1 base, with 16 bases lying between them. The CDR3 is 16 residues long. CDR3 in amino acids: CASIKGGNLNTGELFF. The CDR3, as DNA: TGTGCCAGCATCAAAGGAGGGAATTTGAACACCGGGGAGCTGTTTTTT.

The rearrangement uses TRBV19 and TRBJ2-1; weak D call: TRBD2 (7 bases). The CDR3 covers 15 residues. Germline CDR1 reads LNHDA; CDR2 reads SQIVND (reference sequence). V was pared by 7 bases and J by 2 bases, with 15 bases between. CDR3 coding DNA: TGTGCCAGTACATTGACGGGGGGCACCTACAATGAGCAGTTCTTC. It yields the protein CASTLTGGTYNEQFF.

The chain combines TRBV4-1 with TRBJ2-7; 7 nucleotides line up with TRBD1. Trimming took 0 bases from V and 6 from J; bases not matched to a gene: 8. From germline, CDR1 is MGHRA and CDR2 YSYEKL. The CDR3 has 15 residues. The CDR3 loop is CASSQDSGQVPEQYF. For the CDR3, the DNA is TGCGCCAGCAGCCAAGATTCCGGACAGGTCCCCGAGCAGTACTTC.

V and J are TRBV15 and TRBJ2-1; possibly TRBD1 or TRBD2 for D (6 bases each). The CDR3 runs 14 residues. Trimming pared 5 bases from V and 0 bases from J, leaving 8 bases between. Germline lookup yields CDR1 LNHNV and CDR2 YYDKDF (reference sequence). The CDR3 loop is CATSRGLSYNEQFF. The CDR3 DNA reads as TGTGCCACCAGCCGGGGGCTCTCCTACAATGAGCAGTTCTTC.

Only a few counts were recorded for this clonotype. This chain links TRBV2 with TRBJ1-5; D uncertain. Germline-derived CDR1 and CDR2 are SNHLY and FYNNEI. This CDR3 is built from 15 residues. V dropped 6 bases and J dropped 0 bases, with 12 bases sitting between them. The CDR3 DNA follows: TGTGCCAGCAGAAGCTCAGAATATAGCAATCAGCCCCAGCATTTT. Its protein is CASRSSEYSNQPQHF. Full variable domain (remainder filled in from reference TRBV2 and TRBJ1-5): EPEVTQTPSHQVTQMGQEVILRCVPISNHLYFYWYRQILGQKVEFLVSFYNNEISEKSEIFDDQFSVERPDGSNFTLKIRSTKLEDSAMYFCASRSSEYSNQPQHFGDGTRLSIL.

This clonotype was counted between two and nine times. V is TRBV7-3 and J is TRBJ1-2; the D is unclear. This CDR3 region has 14 residues. V lost 5 bases and J lost 2, with 12 bases in between. Germline V gene data show CDR1 as SGHTA and CDR2 as FQGTGA. The CDR3 loop reads CASSPGPVNYGYTF. CDR3 sequence (DNA): TGTGCCAGCAGCCCCGGACCAGTAAACTATGGCTACACCTTC.

The chain links TRBV5-1 to TRBJ1-4, with 7 bases matching TRBD1. The CDR3 covers 15 residues. After removal of 4 bases from V and 8 bases from J, the junction contained 11 bases not matched to a gene. Looked up from germline, CDR1 is SGHRS and CDR2 is YFSETQ. The CDR3 is CASSTTGAFGEKLFF. In DNA form, the CDR3 reads TGCGCCAGCAGCACAACAGGGGCGTTTGGAGAAAAACTGTTTTTT.

CDR3 region: CASSFRLAGSRTDTQYF. The CDR3, as DNA: TGTGCCAGCAGCTTCCGACTAGCGGGGTCCCGCACAGATACGCAGTATTTT. The chain couples TRBV13 to TRBJ2-3, with TRBD2 identical over 11 bases. Germline CDR1 PRHDT, CDR2 FYEKMQ (reference sequence). The CDR3 is made up of 17 amino acids. Trimming at V came to 3 bases and at J to 1 base, leaving 6 bases not matched to a gene.